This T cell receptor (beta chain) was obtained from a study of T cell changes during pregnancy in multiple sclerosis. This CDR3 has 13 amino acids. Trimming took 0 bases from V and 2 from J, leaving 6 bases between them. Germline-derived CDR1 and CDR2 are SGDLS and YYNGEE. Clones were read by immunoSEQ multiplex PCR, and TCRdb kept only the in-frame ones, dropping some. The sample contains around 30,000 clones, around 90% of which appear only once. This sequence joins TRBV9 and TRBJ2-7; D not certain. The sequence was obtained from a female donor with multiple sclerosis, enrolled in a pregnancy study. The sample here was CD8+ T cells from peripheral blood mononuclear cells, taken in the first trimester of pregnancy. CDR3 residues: CASSVGGPYEQYF. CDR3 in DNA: TGTGCCAGCAGCGTAGGCGGCCCCTACGAGCAGTACTTC. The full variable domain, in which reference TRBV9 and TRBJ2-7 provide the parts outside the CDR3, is DSGVTQTPKHLITATGQRVTLRCSPRSGDLSVYWYQQSLDQGLQFLIQYYNGEERAKGNILERFSAQQFPDLHSELNLSSLELGDSALYFCASSVGGPYEQYFGPGTRLTVT.